A single sample is the source of the 26 T cell receptor beta chains below, sequenced in a study of blood T cells in healthy people across ages. The second PCR ran roughly 6 to 12 cycles with a sample-barcoded 5' primer and J-beta primers. Using its own MiXCR run on the 5' RACE reads, TCRdb lists one record per CDR3 protein. The sample consists of 900,000 to 950,000 distinct CDR3 sequences, just under 30% of them appearing once. The same sample was also used in a study of T cells of mothers and their children.

The sequencing sample was made of blood. The receptors stem from a woman aged 40 to 50 in good health.

The rearrangement joins TRBV5-1 to TRBJ2-5, with no clear D. Between the trimmed V and J ends, which lost 2 bases and 13 bases, there was a span of 15 bases. Germline values: CDR1 SGHRS, CDR2 YFSETQ. The CDR3 runs to 12 residues. The CDR3 protein is CASSLLPDTAYF. CDR3 DNA sequence: TGCGCCAGCAGCTTATTACCTGATACGGCGTACTTC.

The chain carries TRBV12-3 or TRBV12-4 and TRBJ2-7; 7 nucleotides align to TRBD1. The CDR3 has 15 residues. Unmatched junction bases numbered 7, after V lost 4 bases and J lost 1 base. The CDR3: CASSSDRSISYEQYF. The CDR3 bases are TGTGCCAGCAGTTCGGACAGGTCTATTTCCTACGAGCAGTACTTC.

This clonotype was picked up many times. The chain carries TRBV6-1 and TRBJ1-4, with 7 bases fitting TRBD1. The J segment lost 7 bases and the V segment lost 6 bases, leaving 8 bases of the junction unmatched. The CDR3 is 14 residues long. Germline V gene lookup returns CDR1 MNHNS and CDR2 SASEGT. The CDR3 region has the DNA TGTGCCAGCAGAACCGGGACAGTGGGTGAAAAACTGTTTTTT. Translation gives CASRTGTVGEKLFF.

Turning to this clonotype: A much more abundant neighbour one base away suggests this may be a read error. CDR3 sequence (DNA): TGTGCCGCCAGCAGGAGAGGAGCGGGTTTGAAAAAGACCCAGTACTTC. It encodes CAASRRGAGLKKTQYF. This sequence joins TRBV15 and TRBJ2-7; tentative D call: TRBD2 (6 bases). The DNA end favors TRBJ2-5, so the J call may be wrong. This CDR3 region has 16 residues. Looked up from germline, CDR1 is LNHNV and CDR2 is YYDKDF (reference sequence).

In this sample, this clonotype turned up many times. The rearrangement links TRBV5-1 to TRBJ1-6; a weak D match, TRBD1 (5 bases). The V end lost 7 bases, the J end lost 3 bases, and 17 bases lay between the germline ends. CDR1 and CDR2 (germline): SGHRS, YFSETQ. The CDR3 sequence is 16 residues long. CDR3 loop: CASARDPGDYNSPLHF. In DNA, the CDR3 is TGCGCCAGCGCCAGGGATCCGGGGGACTATAATTCACCCCTCCACTTT.

As to this clonotype: Given a much more abundant clone one base away, this may be a read error. This chain uses TRBV6-2 or TRBV6-3 with TRBJ2-5; D is ambiguous. This CDR3 comprises 11 residues. Germline assignment: CDR1 MNHEY and CDR2 SVGEGT. The CDR3 here is CANSYQAGQYF. The DNA of the CDR3 is TGTGCCAACAGTTACCAAGCCGGGCAGTACTTC.

There are many counts of this clonotype. The rearrangement links TRBV29-1 to TRBJ2-5; TRBD2 matches at 14 bases. This CDR3 contains 16 residues. The V gene end was trimmed by 0 bases and the J gene end by 5 bases; junction bases not matched to a gene: 5. Germline V gene data show CDR1 as SQVTM and CDR2 as ANQGSEA. CDR3 amino acids: CSVEDPRLAGGETQYF. The CDR3 nucleotides are TGCAGCGTTGAAGACCCCAGACTAGCGGGGGGGGAGACCCAGTACTTC.

This clonotype occurred many times. This chain joins TRBV29-1 and TRBJ1-2; TRBD1 might be the D (5 bases). V was shortened by 0 bases and J by 7 bases, with 12 bases between the two germline ends. CDR1 SQVTM and CDR2 ANQGSEA come from the germline V gene. The CDR3 loop spans 13 amino acids. CDR3 loop: CSVEDGRVRGYTF. The CDR3 DNA sequence: TGCAGCGTTGAAGATGGCAGGGTTCGTGGCTACACCTTC.

This clonotype was observed a handful of times. The chain uses TRBV18 and TRBJ2-7; D not resolved. The germline V gene encodes CDR1 KGHSH and CDR2 LQKENI. V lost 7 bases and J 0 bases, leaving 10 bases between the germline ends. The CDR3 has 13 residues. CDR3 residues: CASYVGPSYEQYF. The CDR3 DNA sequence: TGTGCCAGCTACGTCGGACCCTCCTACGAGCAGTACTTC.

This clonotype was detected a few times. A read error is possible here, since a much larger clone lies one base away. The J gene is TRBJ2-7, the V gene TRBV27, with D unclear. Germline V gene lookup returns CDR1 MNHEY and CDR2 SMNVEV (reference sequence). The CDR3 runs 13 residues. V was shortened by 5 bases and J by 6 bases, with 14 bases between the two germline ends. The CDR3: CASSLAETCEQYF. CDR3 nucleotides: TGTGCCAGCAGTCTCGCCGAGACCTGCGAGCAGTACTTC.

Ten or more counts support this clonotype. Germline is not matched at one junction end, which may reflect a read error. V and J are TRBV7-7 and TRBJ2-5, with D hard to call. The CDR3 loop spans 14 amino acids. CDR1 SSHAT and CDR2 FNYEAQ come from the germline V gene (reference sequence). CDR3 loop: CASSLNTQQETQYF. CDR3 in DNA: TGTGCTAGCAGCTTAAACACACAGCAAGAGACCCAGTACTTC.

In this sample, this clonotype turned up a few times. In nucleotides, the CDR3 is TGCGCCAGCAGCTTGGGTGTTCTAGCGGGGGGCGACTACAATGAGCAGTTCTTC. Its translation is CASSLGVLAGGDYNEQFF. The chain carries TRBV5-1 and TRBJ2-1, with 11 bases identical to TRBD2. Looked up from germline, CDR1 is SGHRS and CDR2 is YFSETQ. The CDR3 has 18 amino acids. V gave up 0 bases and J gave up 3 bases; unmatched junction bases: 8.

A word on this clonotype: This clone may be a read error of a much larger clone one base away. The chain carries TRBV6-1 and TRBJ2-3, with D perhaps matching TRBD1 or TRBD2 (5 bases each). V was cut by 4 bases and J by 6 bases, with 14 bases left in between. The CDR3 is 14 residues long. Germline-derived CDR1 and CDR2 are MNHNS and SASEGT. CDR3 sequence: CASSVWAGTDTQYF. The CDR3 coding sequence is TGTGCCAGCAGTGTATGGGCAGGGACCGATACGCAGTATTTT.

The chain employs TRBV9 and TRBJ2-3; no clear D gene. This CDR3 region has 14 residues. Germline loops: CDR1 SGDLS, CDR2 YYNGEE. Trimming took 1 base from V and 5 from J, leaving 11 bases between them. The CDR3 bases are TGTGCCAGCAGCGTAACCCCTTCTCAAGATACGCAGTATTTT. This codes for CASSVTPSQDTQYF.

The chain combines TRBV9 with TRBJ2-2; perhaps TRBD1 as D (6 bases). The CDR3 has 15 amino acids. Germline CDR1 SGDLS, CDR2 YYNGEE. V was shortened by 0 bases and J by 5 bases, with 11 bases between the two germline ends. The CDR3 DNA reads TGTGCCAGCAGCGTAGGAGTAGGGGGAACCGGGGAGCTGTTTTTT. Its translation: CASSVGVGGTGELFF.

This clonotype was seen at least ten times. This CDR3 reads CASTLGGAINQPQHF. For the CDR3, the DNA is TGTGCCAGCACCCTCGGAGGAGCTATCAATCAGCCCCAGCATTTT. This sequence joins TRBV28 and TRBJ1-5; D unclear. Germline CDR1 reads MDHEN; CDR2 reads SYDVKM. Trimming cost V 7 bases and J 3 bases, with 16 bases left between them. The length of the CDR3 is 15 residues.

This clonotype has just a few counts. The J gene is TRBJ1-5, the V gene TRBV2; TRBD1 agrees at 7 bases. The germline V gene encodes CDR1 SNHLY and CDR2 FYNNEI. With V trimmed by 2 bases and J by 9 bases, 13 bases remained unmatched. This CDR3 spans 16 amino acids. CDR3 protein: CASSESRDSLGWPQHF. The CDR3 DNA reads as TGTGCCAGCAGTGAATCTAGGGACAGCCTGGGGTGGCCCCAGCATTTT.

This clonotype was found many times. The rearrangement uses TRBV12-3 or TRBV12-4 and TRBJ2-2, with D tentatively TRBD2 (7 bases). V shed 1 base and J shed 4 bases, with 13 bases lying between them. CDR3 size: 16 residues. The CDR3 sequence is CASSLEAGAGTGELFF. The CDR3 nucleotides are TGTGCCAGCAGTTTAGAGGCGGGGGCGGGCACCGGGGAGCTGTTTTTT.

Details on this clonotype: Sequence at one end of the junction differs from germline and may be a read error. In DNA, the CDR3 is TGTGCCAGCAGCGTCGCCCCCGGTGACAGGGGGCTAATGACTGAAGCTTGCTTT. Its protein is CASSVAPGDRGLMTEACF. This chain links TRBV28 with TRBJ1-1; 10 bases agree with TRBD1. In germline, CDR1 is MDHEN, CDR2 SYDVKM. The CDR3 has 18 amino acids.

This clonotype was detected many times. A much bigger clone sits one base away, suggesting this may be a read error. This chain links TRBV28 with TRBJ1-2; 11 nucleotides match TRBD1. J was trimmed by 6 bases and V by 8 bases; bases with no gene match: 2. The CDR3 totals 12 residues. The germline V gene has CDR1 MDHEN and CDR2 SYDVKM. The CDR3 DNA sequence: TGTGCCAGCGGGGACAGGGGGGATGGCTACACCTTC. Translating it yields CASGDRGDGYTF.

This chain's CDR3 is CASTHGQVEGQPQHF. As DNA, the CDR3 is TGTGCCAGCACCCACGGACAGGTGGAGGGGCAGCCCCAGCATTTT. The genes are TRBV6-6 and TRBJ1-5; 7 bases map to TRBD1. CDR3 size: 15 residues. The germline CDR1 and CDR2 sequences are MNHNY and SVGAGI (reference sequence). V lost 7 bases, J lost 7 bases, and 13 bases stayed unmatched.

This clonotype was observed a handful of times. The rearrangement joins TRBV4-3 to TRBJ2-3, with D possibly being TRBD2 (6 bases). This CDR3 is 16 amino acids long. The V gene's germline CDR1 is LGHNA and CDR2 YSLEER. With 0 bases removed from V and 1 base from J, the gap between germline ends came to 11 bases. The CDR3 sequence: CASSQDWGLGTDTQYF. The DNA for the CDR3 is TGCGCCAGCAGCCAAGATTGGGGACTCGGCACAGATACGCAGTATTTT.

This clonotype was recorded at least ten times. This sequence joins TRBV27 and TRBJ2-4; the D is unclear. Germline assignment: CDR1 MNHEY and CDR2 SMNVEV (reference sequence). CDR3 length equals 16 residues. V lost 4 bases to trimming and J lost 0 bases, with 13 bases between them. The CDR3 nucleotides read TGTGCCAGCAGTTCGCCCCGAACAGAAGCCAAAAACATTCAGTACTTC. Amino acid sequence: CASSSPRTEAKNIQYF.

The gene calls are TRBV10-3 and TRBJ1-1; tentative D call: TRBD1 (6 bases). The CDR3 consists of 14 residues. Trimming took off 4 bases at V and 3 bases at J, with 12 bases between the two ends. From germline, CDR1 is ENHRY and CDR2 SYGVKD. CDR3 region: CAISGGGGDTEAFF. CDR3 bases: TGTGCCATCAGTGGAGGGGGGGGGGACACTGAAGCTTTCTTT.

V is TRBV20-1 and J is TRBJ2-3, with 10 bases that match TRBD2. This CDR3 contains 18 residues. The germline gives CDR1 DFQATT, CDR2 SNEGSKA (reference sequence). The trim removed 0 bases at V and 2 bases at J, leaving 11 bases unmatched. The CDR3 nucleotides are TGCAGTGCTAGAGAAAGAGGAGGAGGACTAGCGGTCACAGATACGCAGTATTTT. It yields the protein CSARERGGGLAVTDTQYF.

The sample holds many counts of this clonotype. V is TRBV7-9 and J is TRBJ2-7; 8 bases agree with TRBD1. The CDR3 runs 14 residues. After removal of 2 bases from V and 5 bases from J, the junction contained 5 bases not matched to a gene. Germline V CDR1 and CDR2: SEHNR, FQNEAQ (reference sequence). DNA for the CDR3: TGTGCCAGCAGCTTAACCGACAGGGGCCACGAGCAGTACTTC. As protein: CASSLTDRGHEQYF. Full variable domain (missing parts from reference TRBV7-9 and TRBJ2-7): DTGVSQNPRHKITKRGQNVTFRCDPISEHNRLYWYRQTLGQGPEFLTYFQNEAQLEKSRLLSDRFSAERPKGSFSTLEIQRTEQGDSAMYLCASSLTDRGHEQYFGPGTRLTVT.